These 29 T cell receptor beta chains came from one sample sequenced in a study of blood T cells in healthy people across ages. Combining a sample-barcoded 5' primer with a J-beta primer mix, a second PCR ran for roughly 7 to 11 cycles. From the 5' RACE reads, TCRdb called clonotypes with MiXCR, one entry per CDR3 protein. In the table there are about 1.6 million distinct CDR3 sequences, roughly 32% of which are singletons. Sequenced: blood. Source of these receptors: a woman in her 30s in good health.

This clonotype occurred a few times. The J gene is TRBJ1-2, the V gene TRBV5-1; D might be TRBD1 (5 bases). The germline CDR1 and CDR2 sequences are SGHRS and YFSETQ. CDR3 size: 14 residues. Deletions cut 5 bases from V and 4 bases from J, with 15 bases between. The CDR3 protein is CASRQQFGGYGYTF. The CDR3 DNA sequence: TGCGCCAGCAGGCAACAGTTCGGGGGCTATGGCTACACCTTC.

Many counts were recorded for this clonotype. The V gene is TRBV4-1, the J gene TRBJ2-7, with 8 bases aligning to TRBD2. CDR3 length equals 15 residues. V gave up 4 bases and J gave up 0 bases; unmatched junction bases: 5. Per the germline V gene, CDR1 is MGHRA and CDR2 is YSYEKL. The CDR3 protein is CASSLKSGSSYEQYF. For the CDR3, the DNA is TGCGCCAGCAGCCTAAAGAGCGGGAGCTCCTACGAGCAGTACTTC.

CDR3 coding DNA: TGTGCCAGTAGTATCACAGGGCCCCTGAACACTGAAGCTTTCTTT. Translated, it gives CASSITGPLNTEAFF. V gene TRBV19 combines with J gene TRBJ1-1; TRBD1 is a possible D gene (6 bases). Trimming stripped 3 bases from V and 0 bases from J, with 11 bases between. The CDR3 runs 15 residues. Germline V gives CDR1 LNHDA, CDR2 SQIVND (reference sequence).

The genes are TRBV10-2 and TRBJ2-3; 8 positions match TRBD2. V lost 10 bases, J lost 0 bases, and 3 bases stayed unmatched. This CDR3 has 13 residues. Per the germline V gene, CDR1 is WSHSY and CDR2 is SAAADI. The CDR3 spells CAIGGVSTDTQYF. The CDR3 DNA reads as TGCGCCATCGGGGGGGTCAGCACAGATACGCAGTATTTT.

This chain links TRBV6-6 with TRBJ1-1, with D maybe TRBD1 (5 bases). The germline CDR1 and CDR2 sequences are MNHNY and SVGAGI (reference sequence). The CDR3 runs 16 residues. V lost 6 bases, J lost 1 base, and 18 bases lay in between. In nucleotides, the CDR3 is TGTGCCAGCAGCCCTGATTATGGGCAGGGGAACACTGAAGCTTTCTTT. It yields the protein CASSPDYGQGNTEAFF.

This chain uses TRBV20-1 with TRBJ1-6, with D possibly being TRBD1 (5 bases). The CDR3 spans 15 residues. V was shortened by 6 bases and J by 4 bases, with 16 bases between the two germline ends. Germline values: CDR1 DFQATT, CDR2 SNEGSKA (reference sequence). The CDR3: CSAAGSESYNSPLHF. CDR3 bases: TGCAGTGCCGCAGGGTCAGAGTCTTATAATTCACCCCTCCACTTT.

The chain recombines TRBV7-3 with TRBJ2-1; tentative D call: TRBD2 (5 bases). The germline V gene encodes CDR1 SGHTA and CDR2 FQGTGA. The CDR3 has 19 amino acids. Trimming cost V 3 bases and J 6 bases, with 27 bases left between them. CDR3 residues: CASSLSPGLILQEGNEQFF. For the CDR3, the DNA is TGTGCCAGCAGCTTGTCTCCGGGCCTTATTCTCCAAGAGGGCAATGAGCAGTTCTTC.

This clonotype has just a few counts. The chain uses TRBV5-4 and TRBJ2-5; D not certain. Germline CDR1 is SGHNT and CDR2 is YYREEE (reference sequence). The CDR3 loop spans 14 amino acids. V lost 0 bases to trimming and J lost 5 bases, with 11 bases between them. CDR3: CASSLGQRSETQYF. The CDR3 DNA is TGTGCCAGCAGCTTGGGGCAGCGCTCTGAGACCCAGTACTTC.

This clonotype was detected only a few times. The J gene is TRBJ1-1, the V gene TRBV30; possibly TRBD1 for D (6 bases). The V gene lost 3 bases and the J gene lost 3 bases, with 17 bases spanning the gap. CDR1 and CDR2 (germline): GTSNPN, SVGIG (reference sequence). The CDR3 length is 15 residues. The CDR3 loop is CAWSTGTGFHTEAFF. CDR3 nucleotide sequence: TGTGCCTGGAGCACCGGAACAGGGTTCCACACTGAAGCTTTCTTT.

The chain uses TRBV20-1 and TRBJ1-1; 12 nucleotides match TRBD1. The germline CDR1 and CDR2 sequences are DFQATT and SNEGSKA (reference sequence). Trimming took 3 bases from V and 3 from J; bases not matched to a gene: 11. This CDR3 has 17 residues. CDR3 coding DNA: TGCAGTGCTAGTGATGGGGACAGGGGGCGCAGGCACACTGAAGCTTTCTTT. Protein product: CSASDGDRGRRHTEAFF.

This clonotype has a count of ten or more. The rearrangement uses TRBV4-1 and TRBJ2-5, with D perhaps TRBD2 (5 bases). Between the trimmed V and J ends, which lost 4 bases and 5 bases, there was a span of 17 bases. The CDR3 is made up of 15 amino acids. Germline values: CDR1 MGHRA, CDR2 YSYEKL. CDR3 in DNA: TGCGCCAGCAGCCCGAGGGTACTAGGCGGTGAGACCCAGTACTTC. This gives the protein CASSPRVLGGETQYF.

The V and J genes are TRBV27 and TRBJ2-7; 8 bases map to TRBD2. Trimming at V came to 6 bases and at J to 7 bases, leaving 14 bases not matched to a gene. Germline CDR1 MNHEY, CDR2 SMNVEV (reference sequence). The CDR3 has 15 residues. CDR3 sequence reads: CASSRGLAGGSEQYF. DNA of the CDR3: TGTGCCAGCAGCCGCGGCCTGGCGGGAGGATCGGAGCAGTACTTC.

This clonotype was observed a few times. This chain links TRBV18 with TRBJ2-5, with TRBD2 as a possible D gene (6 bases). Germline values: CDR1 KGHSH, CDR2 LQKENI. V dropped 0 bases and J dropped 5 bases, with 10 bases sitting between them. The CDR3 covers 14 residues. The CDR3 spells CASSPPGRMETQYF. The DNA for the CDR3 is TGTGCCAGCTCACCACCGGGGAGGATGGAGACCCAGTACTTC.

The rearrangement joins TRBV30 to TRBJ2-1, with 7 nucleotides matching TRBD2. Germline values: CDR1 GTSNPN, CDR2 SVGIG (reference sequence). This CDR3 contains 14 residues. With V trimmed by 4 bases and J by 7 bases, 10 bases remained unmatched. The CDR3 here is CAWKIPGLLNEQFF. The CDR3 region has the DNA TGTGCCTGGAAAATACCGGGACTACTGAATGAGCAGTTCTTC.

In nucleotides, the CDR3 is TGCAGTGCTAGTCGGTCTCACGACAGAGAGACCCAGTACTTC. Its protein is CSASRSHDRETQYF. The chain uses TRBV20-1 and TRBJ2-5; a possible D gene is TRBD1 (5 bases). The germline V gene encodes CDR1 DFQATT and CDR2 SNEGSKA (reference sequence). This CDR3 is built from 14 residues. Trimming shortened V by 3 bases and J by 4 bases, and 15 bases separated the two germline ends.

V usage is TRBV28 and J usage is TRBJ1-6; 7 nucleotides align to TRBD1. Germline V gene data show CDR1 as MDHEN and CDR2 as SYDVKM. This CDR3 region has 15 residues. J lost 5 bases, V lost 3 bases, and 4 bases had no gene match. The CDR3 DNA sequence: TGTGCCAGCAGTTTCGTGGACAGGAATAATTCACCCCTCCACTTT. Protein sequence: CASSFVDRNNSPLHF.

The rearrangement joins TRBV5-6 to TRBJ2-7; D is unresolved. CDR1 is SGHDT, CDR2 YYEEEE, per germline. CDR3 size: 9 residues. V shed 6 bases and J shed 7 bases, with 5 bases lying between them. CDR3 sequence: CASKVEQYF. Written as DNA, the CDR3 is TGTGCCAGCAAGGTGGAGCAGTACTTC.

V and J are TRBV11-2 and TRBJ2-7, with D hard to call. Per the germline V gene, CDR1 is SGHAT and CDR2 is FQNNGV. Trimming pared 4 bases from V and 1 base from J, leaving 14 bases between. The CDR3 totals 15 residues. Written as DNA, the CDR3 is TGTGCCAGCAGCTCATACGGGTGGCCGTCCTACGAGCAGTACTTC. Protein: CASSSYGWPSYEQYF. Based on the CDR3 plus reference TRBV11-2 and TRBJ2-7, the full variable domain is EAGVAQSPRYKIIEKRQSVAFWCNPISGHATLYWYQQILGQGPKLLIQFQNNGVVDDSQLPKDRFSAERLKGVDSTLKIQPAKLEDSAVYLCASSSYGWPSYEQYFGPGTRLTVT.

V and J are TRBV6-5 and TRBJ2-5, with D uncertain. CDR3 size: 13 residues. Trimming left V 0 bases short and J 5 bases short, with 7 bases between. Germline lookup yields CDR1 MNHEY and CDR2 SVGAGI. The CDR3 here is CASSYSISETQYF. The CDR3 DNA sequence: TGTGCCAGCAGTTACTCGATATCCGAGACCCAGTACTTC.

The chain joins TRBV4-1 to TRBJ2-1; 8 bases fit TRBD2. The V and J ends lost 5 bases and 7 bases, in that order; junction bases with no gene match: 10. CDR3 length: 15 residues. Germline V gene data show CDR1 as MGHRA and CDR2 as YSYEKL. CDR3 sequence reads: CASSTPGTRKNEQFF. Written as DNA, the CDR3 is TGCGCCAGCAGCACTCCCGGGACTAGAAAAAATGAGCAGTTCTTC.

Here the CDR3 reads CASRLELAGGPGSYNEQFF. The CDR3 nucleotides are TGTGCAAGTCGCTTAGAACTAGCGGGGGGGCCGGGGTCTTACAATGAGCAGTTCTTC. The chain has TRBV12-2 and TRBJ2-1; the DNA was not used to check the table's D call, TRBD2. TRBV12-2 is marked as a pseudogene. The CDR3 length is 19 residues.

This chain links TRBV5-1 with TRBJ2-7; possible D gene TRBD1, 6 bases. This CDR3 contains 17 residues. Between the trimmed V and J ends, which lost 1 base and 4 bases, there was a span of 21 bases. Per germline, CDR1 SGHRS and CDR2 YFSETQ. The CDR3 protein is CASSLWAQSGQGYEQYF. In DNA form, the CDR3 reads TGCGCCAGCAGCTTGTGGGCACAGAGCGGCCAGGGGTACGAGCAGTACTTC.

This clonotype came up a few times. The chain has TRBV4-1 and TRBJ2-5; 9 positions match TRBD1. V trimming: 3 bases; J trimming: 4 bases; junction bases outside the gene matches: 12. The CDR3 covers 17 residues. Germline CDR1 is MGHRA and CDR2 is YSYEKL. The CDR3 DNA is TGCGCCAGCAGCCAGGCAAAGTGGGACAGGGATTTAGAGACCCAGTACTTC. It translates to CASSQAKWDRDLETQYF.

This clonotype was recorded a few times. The chain has TRBV4-1 and TRBJ2-7; 12 nucleotides line up with TRBD2. Germline CDR1 reads MGHRA; CDR2 reads YSYEKL. V lost 0 bases to trimming and J lost 4 bases; unmatched junction nucleotides: 4. The CDR3 has 16 amino acids. The CDR3 is CASSQESTSGSYEQYF. In DNA form, the CDR3 reads TGCGCCAGCAGCCAAGAGTCGACTAGCGGGAGTTACGAGCAGTACTTC.

CDR3 nucleotides: TGTGCCAGCAGTCGGCGAACGGGGGAGACCCAGTACTTC. Its protein is CASSRRTGETQYF. The chain is built from TRBV25-1 and TRBJ2-5, with D perhaps TRBD2 (5 bases). CDR1 and CDR2 (germline): MGHDK, SYGVNS. The CDR3 runs to 13 residues. The V gene lost 5 bases and the J gene lost 5 bases, with 12 bases spanning the gap.

This clonotype turned up a few times. V and J are TRBV4-2 and TRBJ1-6; D gene unclear. The CDR3 runs 15 residues. V was clipped by 0 bases and J by 4 bases, with 7 bases between them. Germline V gene data show CDR1 as LGHNA and CDR2 as YNFKEQ. CDR3: CASSQDRAYNSPLHF. CDR3 DNA: TGTGCCAGCAGCCAAGATAGGGCTTATAATTCACCCCTCCACTTT.

This chain connects TRBV7-9 to TRBJ1-5, with a tentative D call TRBD1 (6 bases). V was trimmed by 5 bases and J by 6 bases, leaving 17 bases between them. This CDR3 has 15 residues. Germline V CDR1 and CDR2: SEHNR, FQNEAQ (reference sequence). This chain's CDR3 is CASSLVTGNPQPQHF. The DNA for the CDR3 is TGTGCCAGCAGCCTCGTTACAGGGAACCCTCAGCCCCAGCATTTT. Supplemented by reference TRBV7-9 and TRBJ1-5, the full variable domain reads DTGVSQNPRHKITKRGQNVTFRCDPISEHNRLYWYRQTLGQGPEFLTYFQNEAQLEKSRLLSDRFSAERPKGSFSTLEIQRTEQGDSAMYLCASSLVTGNPQPQHFGDGTRLSIL.

On this clonotype: The junction shows a germline mismatch at one end, possibly a read error. The chain's CDR3 is CATSDWGGTDTQYF. The CDR3 DNA sequence: TGTGCCACCAGTGATTGGGGGGGAACAGATACTCAGTATTTT. The V and J genes are TRBV24-1 and TRBJ2-3; 7 bases are a match to TRBD2. Per germline, CDR1 KGHDR and CDR2 SFDVKD. CDR3 length equals 14 residues.

The CDR3 loop is CASSQEGRGNYNEQFF. CDR3 nucleotide sequence: TGTGCCAGCAGCCAAGAGGGGCGGGGGAACTACAATGAGCAGTTCTTC. V and J are TRBV14 and TRBJ2-1; 7 bases fit TRBD2. J lost 3 bases, V lost 0 bases, and 5 bases had no gene match. Looked up from germline, CDR1 is SGHDN and CDR2 is FVKESK. The CDR3 is 16 amino acids.